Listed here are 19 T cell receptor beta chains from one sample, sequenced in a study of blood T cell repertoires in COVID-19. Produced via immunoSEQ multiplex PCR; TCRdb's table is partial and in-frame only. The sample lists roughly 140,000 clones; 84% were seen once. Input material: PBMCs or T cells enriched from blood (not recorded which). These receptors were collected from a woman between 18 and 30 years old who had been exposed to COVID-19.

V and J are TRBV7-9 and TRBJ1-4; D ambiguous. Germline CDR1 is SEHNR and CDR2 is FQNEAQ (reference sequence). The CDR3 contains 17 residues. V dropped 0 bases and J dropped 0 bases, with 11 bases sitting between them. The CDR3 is CASSLAWAGATNEKLFF. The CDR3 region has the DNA TGTGCCAGCAGCTTAGCTTGGGCCGGTGCAACTAATGAAAAACTGTTTTTT. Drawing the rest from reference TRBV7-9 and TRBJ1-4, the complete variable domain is DTGVSQNPRHKITKRGQNVTFRCDPISEHNRLYWYRQTLGQGPEFLTYFQNEAQLEKSRLLSDRFSAERPKGSFSTLEIQRTEQGDSAMYLCASSLAWAGATNEKLFFGSGTQLSVL.

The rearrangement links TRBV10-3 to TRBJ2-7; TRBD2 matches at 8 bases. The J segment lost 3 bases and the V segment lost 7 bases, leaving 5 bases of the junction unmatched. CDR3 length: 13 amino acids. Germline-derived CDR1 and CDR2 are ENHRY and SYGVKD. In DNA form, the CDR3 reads TGTGCCATCAATAGGGGACTAGACTACGAGCAGTACTTC. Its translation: CAINRGLDYEQYF.

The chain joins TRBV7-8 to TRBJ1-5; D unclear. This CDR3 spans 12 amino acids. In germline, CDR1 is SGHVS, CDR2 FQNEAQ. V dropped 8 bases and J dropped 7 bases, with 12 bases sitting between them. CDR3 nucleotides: TGTGCCAGCTCACCCTATAACCAGCCCCAGCATTTT. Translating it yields CASSPYNQPQHF.

This CDR3 reads CASSFAVQRLYTF. The CDR3 DNA reads TGTGCCAGCAGTTTCGCGGTGCAACGTCTCTACACCTTC. The rearrangement links TRBV28 to TRBJ1-2; no definite D call. This CDR3 has 13 residues. In germline, CDR1 is MDHEN, CDR2 SYDVKM. V was shortened by 3 bases and J by 10 bases, with 15 bases between the two germline ends.

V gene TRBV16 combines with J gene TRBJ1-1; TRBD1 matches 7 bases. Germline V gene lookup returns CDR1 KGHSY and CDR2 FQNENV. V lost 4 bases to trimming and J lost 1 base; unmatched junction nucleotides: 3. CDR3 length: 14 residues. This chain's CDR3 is CASSPRDRNTEAFF. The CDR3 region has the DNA TGTGCCAGCAGCCCGCGGGACAGGAACACTGAAGCTTTCTTT. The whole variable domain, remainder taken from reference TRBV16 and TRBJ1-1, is GEEVAQTPKHLVRGEGQKAKLYCAPIKGHSYVFWYQQVLKNEFKFLISFQNENVFDETGMPKERFSAKCLPNSPCSLEIQATKLEDSAVYFCASSPRDRNTEAFFGQGTRLTVV.

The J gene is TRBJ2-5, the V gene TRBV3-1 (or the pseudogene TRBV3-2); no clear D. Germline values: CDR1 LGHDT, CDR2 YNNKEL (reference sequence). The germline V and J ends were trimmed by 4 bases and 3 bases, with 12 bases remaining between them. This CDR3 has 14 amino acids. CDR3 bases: TGTGCCAGCAGCCCCCGGAGCCGAGAAGAGACCCAGTACTTC. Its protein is CASSPRSREETQYF.

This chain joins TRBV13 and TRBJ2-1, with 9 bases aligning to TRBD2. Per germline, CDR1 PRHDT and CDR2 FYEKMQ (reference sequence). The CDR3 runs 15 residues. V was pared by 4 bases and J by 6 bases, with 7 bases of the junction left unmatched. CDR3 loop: CASSYGTSSSNEQFF. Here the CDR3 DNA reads TGTGCCAGCAGCTATGGGACTAGCTCGAGCAATGAGCAGTTCTTC.

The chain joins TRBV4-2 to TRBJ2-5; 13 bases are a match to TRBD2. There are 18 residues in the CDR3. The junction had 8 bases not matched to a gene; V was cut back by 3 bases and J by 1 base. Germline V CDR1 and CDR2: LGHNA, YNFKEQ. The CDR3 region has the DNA TGTGCCAGCAGCCACCGACTAGGACTAGCGGGAGCCCAAGAGACCCAGTACTTC. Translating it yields CASSHRLGLAGAQETQYF.

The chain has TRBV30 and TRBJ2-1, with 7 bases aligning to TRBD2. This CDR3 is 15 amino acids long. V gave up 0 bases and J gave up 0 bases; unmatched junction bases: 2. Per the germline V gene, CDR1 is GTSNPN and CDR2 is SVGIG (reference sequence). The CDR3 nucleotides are TGTGCCTGGAGTGTACGCGGGAGCTCCTACAATGAGCAGTTCTTC. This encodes CAWSVRGSSYNEQFF.

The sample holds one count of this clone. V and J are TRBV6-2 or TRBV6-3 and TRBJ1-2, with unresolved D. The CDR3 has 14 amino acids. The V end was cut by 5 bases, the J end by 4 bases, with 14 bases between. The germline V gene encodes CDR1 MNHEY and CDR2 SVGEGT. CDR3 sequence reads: CASSIAEGIYGYTF. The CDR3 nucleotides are TGTGCCAGCAGTATCGCGGAGGGTATCTATGGCTACACCTTC.

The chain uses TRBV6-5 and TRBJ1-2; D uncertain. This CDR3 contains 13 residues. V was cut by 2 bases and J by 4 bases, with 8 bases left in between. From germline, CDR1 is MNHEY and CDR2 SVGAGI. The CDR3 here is CASSYGQVYGYTF. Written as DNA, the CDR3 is TGTGCCAGCAGTTACGGGCAGGTCTATGGCTACACCTTC.

The CDR3 DNA follows: TGTGCCAGCAGTGGAATAAGCGGGAAGTTATCCGGGGAGCTGTTTTTT. Translating it yields CASSGISGKLSGELFF. This chain links TRBV28 with TRBJ2-2; 7 positions agree with TRBD2. This CDR3 has 16 residues. From germline, CDR1 is MDHEN and CDR2 SYDVKM. Trimming took 5 bases from V and 6 from J; bases not matched to a gene: 12.

The CDR3 DNA reads TGTGCCAGCAGCTTAACGTTCGGGGTAGCGGGGCCCGGAGATACGCAGTATTTT. It translates to CASSLTFGVAGPGDTQYF. V usage is TRBV7-3 and J usage is TRBJ2-3; TRBD2 matches at 8 bases. The CDR3 covers 18 residues. J was trimmed by 5 bases and V by 0 bases; bases with no gene match: 13. Germline CDR1 reads SGHTA; CDR2 reads FQGTGA.

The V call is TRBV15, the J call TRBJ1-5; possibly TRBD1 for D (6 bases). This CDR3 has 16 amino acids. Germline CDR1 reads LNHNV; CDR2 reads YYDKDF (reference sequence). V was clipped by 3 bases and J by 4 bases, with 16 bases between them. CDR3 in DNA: TGTGCCACCAGCAGTACCCCAGGACAGAGGAATCAGCCCCAGCATTTT. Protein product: CATSSTPGQRNQPQHF.

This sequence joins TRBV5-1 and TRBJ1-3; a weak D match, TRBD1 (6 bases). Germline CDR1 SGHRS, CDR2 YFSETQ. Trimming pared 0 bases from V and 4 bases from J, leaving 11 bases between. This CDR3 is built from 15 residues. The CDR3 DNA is TGCGCCAGCAGCTTGGACACAGGGTCCGGAAACACCATATATTTT. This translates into CASSLDTGSGNTIYF.

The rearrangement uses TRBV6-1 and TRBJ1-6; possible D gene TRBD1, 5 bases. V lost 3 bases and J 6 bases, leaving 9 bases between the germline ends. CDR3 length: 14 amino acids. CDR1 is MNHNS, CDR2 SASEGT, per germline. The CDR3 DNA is TGTGCCAGCAGTGATTTAAGGGGTAATTCACCCCTCCACTTT. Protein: CASSDLRGNSPLHF.

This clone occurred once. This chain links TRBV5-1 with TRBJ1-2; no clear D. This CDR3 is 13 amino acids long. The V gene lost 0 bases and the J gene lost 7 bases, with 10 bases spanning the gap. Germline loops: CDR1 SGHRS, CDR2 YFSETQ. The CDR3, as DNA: TGCGCCAGCAGCTTGGCAGGCGCGGGTGGCTACACCTTC. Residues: CASSLAGAGGYTF.

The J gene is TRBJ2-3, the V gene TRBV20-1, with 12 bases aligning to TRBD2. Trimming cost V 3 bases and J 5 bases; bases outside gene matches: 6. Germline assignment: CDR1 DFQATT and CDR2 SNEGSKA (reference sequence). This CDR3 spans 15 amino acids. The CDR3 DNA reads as TGCAGTGCTAGTCCGACTAGCGGGGGTGGAGATACGCAGTATTTT. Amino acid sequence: CSASPTSGGGDTQYF.

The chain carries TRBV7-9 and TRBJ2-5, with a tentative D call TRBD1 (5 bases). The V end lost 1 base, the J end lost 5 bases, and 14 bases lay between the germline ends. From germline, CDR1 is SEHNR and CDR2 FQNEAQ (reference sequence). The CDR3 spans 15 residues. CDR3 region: CASSLGGRGGETQYF. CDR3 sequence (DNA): TGTGCCAGCAGCTTAGGGGGCCGAGGCGGCGAGACCCAGTACTTC.